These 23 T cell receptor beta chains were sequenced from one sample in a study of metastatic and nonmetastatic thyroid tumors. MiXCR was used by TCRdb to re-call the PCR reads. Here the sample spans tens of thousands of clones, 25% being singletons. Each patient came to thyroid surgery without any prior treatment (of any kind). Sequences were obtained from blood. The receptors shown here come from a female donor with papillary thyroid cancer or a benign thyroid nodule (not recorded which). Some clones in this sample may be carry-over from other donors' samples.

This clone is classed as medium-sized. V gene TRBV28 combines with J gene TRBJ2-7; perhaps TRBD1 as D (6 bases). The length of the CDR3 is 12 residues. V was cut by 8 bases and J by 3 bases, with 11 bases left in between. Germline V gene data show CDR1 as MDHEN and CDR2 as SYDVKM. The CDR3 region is CASGGQYYEQYF. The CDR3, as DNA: TGTGCCAGCGGTGGACAGTACTACGAGCAGTACTTC.

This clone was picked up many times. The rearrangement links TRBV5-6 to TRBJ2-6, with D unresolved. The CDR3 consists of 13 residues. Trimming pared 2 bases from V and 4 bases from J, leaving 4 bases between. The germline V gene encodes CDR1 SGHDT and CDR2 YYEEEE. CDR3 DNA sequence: TGTGCCAGCAGCTTTAGGGGGGCCAACGTCCTGACTTTC. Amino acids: CASSFRGANVLTF.

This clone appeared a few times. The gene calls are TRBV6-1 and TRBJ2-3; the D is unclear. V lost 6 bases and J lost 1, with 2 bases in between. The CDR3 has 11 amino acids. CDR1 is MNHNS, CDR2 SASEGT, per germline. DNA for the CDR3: TGTGCCAGCAGGGGCACAGATACGCAGTATTTT. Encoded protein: CASRGTDTQYF.

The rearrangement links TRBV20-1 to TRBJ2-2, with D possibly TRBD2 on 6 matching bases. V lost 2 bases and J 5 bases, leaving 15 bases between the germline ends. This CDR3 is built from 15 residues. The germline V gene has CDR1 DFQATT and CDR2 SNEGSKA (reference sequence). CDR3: CSARKGGFKTGELFF. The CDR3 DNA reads TGCAGTGCTAGAAAAGGAGGGTTTAAAACCGGGGAGCTGTTTTTT.

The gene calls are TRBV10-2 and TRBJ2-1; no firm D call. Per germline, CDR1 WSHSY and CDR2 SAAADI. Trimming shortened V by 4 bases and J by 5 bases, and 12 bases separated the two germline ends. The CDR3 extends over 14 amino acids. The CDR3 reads CASSGGIGHNEQFF. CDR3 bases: TGCGCCAGCAGTGGCGGTATCGGCCACAATGAGCAGTTCTTC.

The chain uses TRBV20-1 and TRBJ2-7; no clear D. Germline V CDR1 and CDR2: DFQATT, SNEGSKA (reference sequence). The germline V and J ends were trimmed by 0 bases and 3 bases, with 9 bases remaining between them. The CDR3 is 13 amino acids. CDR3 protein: CSARDNWDYEQYF. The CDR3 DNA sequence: TGCAGTGCTAGAGATAATTGGGACTACGAGCAGTACTTC.

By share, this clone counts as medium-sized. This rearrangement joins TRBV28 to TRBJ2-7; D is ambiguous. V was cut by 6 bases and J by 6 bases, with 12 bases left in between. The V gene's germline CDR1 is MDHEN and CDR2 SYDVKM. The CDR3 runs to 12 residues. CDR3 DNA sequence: TGTGCCAGCAGCCCCGCATGGTCCGAGCAGTACTTC. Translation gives CASSPAWSEQYF.

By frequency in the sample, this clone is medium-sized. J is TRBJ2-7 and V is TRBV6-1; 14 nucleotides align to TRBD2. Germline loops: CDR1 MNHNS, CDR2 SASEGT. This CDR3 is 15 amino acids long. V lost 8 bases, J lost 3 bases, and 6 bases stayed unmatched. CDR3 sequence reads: CASVRLAGGNYEQYF. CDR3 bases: TGTGCCAGCGTCAGACTAGCGGGAGGGAACTACGAGCAGTACTTC.

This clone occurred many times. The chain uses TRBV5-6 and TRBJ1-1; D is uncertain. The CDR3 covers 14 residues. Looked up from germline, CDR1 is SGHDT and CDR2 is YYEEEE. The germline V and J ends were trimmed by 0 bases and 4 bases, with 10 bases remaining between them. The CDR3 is CASSLVPTGTEAFF. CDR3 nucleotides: TGTGCCAGCAGCTTGGTGCCGACGGGCACTGAAGCTTTCTTT.

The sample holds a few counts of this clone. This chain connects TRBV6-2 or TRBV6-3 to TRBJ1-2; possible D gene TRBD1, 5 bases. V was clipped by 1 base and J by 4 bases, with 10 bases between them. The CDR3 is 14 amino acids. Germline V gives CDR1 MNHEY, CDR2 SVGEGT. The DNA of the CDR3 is TGTGCCAGCAGTTACTTAGGGGTTGGCTATGGCTACACCTTC. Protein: CASSYLGVGYGYTF.

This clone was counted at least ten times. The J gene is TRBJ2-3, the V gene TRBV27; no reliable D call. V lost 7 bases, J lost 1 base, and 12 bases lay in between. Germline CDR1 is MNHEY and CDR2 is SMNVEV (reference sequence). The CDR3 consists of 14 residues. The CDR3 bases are TGTGCCAGCACCATCGGCGTGGGCACAGATACGCAGTATTTT. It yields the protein CASTIGVGTDTQYF.

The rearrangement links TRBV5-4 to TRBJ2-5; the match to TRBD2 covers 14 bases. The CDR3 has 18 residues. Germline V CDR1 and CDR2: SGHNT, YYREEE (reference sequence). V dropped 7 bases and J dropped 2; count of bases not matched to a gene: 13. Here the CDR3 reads CASGSGTSGRGGQETQYF. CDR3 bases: TGTGCCAGCGGATCTGGGACTAGCGGGAGAGGAGGTCAAGAGACCCAGTACTTC.

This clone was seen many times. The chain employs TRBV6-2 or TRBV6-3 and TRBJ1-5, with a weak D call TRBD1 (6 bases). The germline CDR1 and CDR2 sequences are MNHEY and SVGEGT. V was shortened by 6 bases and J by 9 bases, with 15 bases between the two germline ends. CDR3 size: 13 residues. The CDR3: CASSLQGEGPQHF. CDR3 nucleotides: TGTGCCAGCAGCTTACAGGGCGAGGGGCCCCAGCATTTT.

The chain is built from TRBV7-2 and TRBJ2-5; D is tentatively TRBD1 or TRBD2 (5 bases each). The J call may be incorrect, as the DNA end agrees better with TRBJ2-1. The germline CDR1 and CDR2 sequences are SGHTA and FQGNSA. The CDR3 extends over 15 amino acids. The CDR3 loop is CASSLGPGPLVEQFF. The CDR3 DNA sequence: TGTGCCAGCAGCTTAGGGCCGGGACCCCTAGTCGAGCAGTTCTTC.

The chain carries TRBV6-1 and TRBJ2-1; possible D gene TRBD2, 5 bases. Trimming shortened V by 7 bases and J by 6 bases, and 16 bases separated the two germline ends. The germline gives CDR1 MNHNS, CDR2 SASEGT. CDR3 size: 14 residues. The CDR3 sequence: CASILLGSTNEQFF. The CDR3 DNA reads TGTGCCAGCATACTACTAGGGAGTACCAATGAGCAGTTCTTC.

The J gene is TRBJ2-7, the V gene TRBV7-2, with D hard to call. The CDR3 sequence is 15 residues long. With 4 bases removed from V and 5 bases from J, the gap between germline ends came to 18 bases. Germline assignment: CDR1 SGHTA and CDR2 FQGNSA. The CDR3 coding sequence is TGTGCCAGCAGCTCCCCTCCTGCCGGCTGCGACGAGCAGTACTTC. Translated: CASSSPPAGCDEQYF. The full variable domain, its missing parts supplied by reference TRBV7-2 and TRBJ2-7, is GAGVSQSPSNKVTEKGKDVELRCDPISGHTALYWYRQSLGQGLEFLIYFQGNSAPDKSGLPSDRFSAERTGGSVSTLTIQRTQQEDSAVYLCASSSPPAGCDEQYFGPGTRLTVT.

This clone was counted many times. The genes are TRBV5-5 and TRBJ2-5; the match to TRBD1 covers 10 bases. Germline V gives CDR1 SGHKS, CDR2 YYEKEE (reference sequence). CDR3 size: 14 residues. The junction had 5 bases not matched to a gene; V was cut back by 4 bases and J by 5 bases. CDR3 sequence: CASSRDRGVETQYF. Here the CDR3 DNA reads TGTGCCAGCAGCCGGGACAGGGGTGTGGAGACCCAGTACTTC.

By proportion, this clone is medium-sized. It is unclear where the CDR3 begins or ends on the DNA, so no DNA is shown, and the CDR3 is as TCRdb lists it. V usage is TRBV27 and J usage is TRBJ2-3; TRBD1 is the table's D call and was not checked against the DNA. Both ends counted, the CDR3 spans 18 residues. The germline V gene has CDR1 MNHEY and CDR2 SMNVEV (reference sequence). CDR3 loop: CASSFLAGSVRSTDTQYF.

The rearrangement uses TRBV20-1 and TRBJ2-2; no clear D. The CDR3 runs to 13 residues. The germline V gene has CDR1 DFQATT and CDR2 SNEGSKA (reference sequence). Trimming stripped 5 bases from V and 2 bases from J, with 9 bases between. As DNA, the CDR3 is TGCAGTGCTTCTCAGGTCAACACCGGGGAGCTGTTTTTT. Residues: CSASQVNTGELFF.

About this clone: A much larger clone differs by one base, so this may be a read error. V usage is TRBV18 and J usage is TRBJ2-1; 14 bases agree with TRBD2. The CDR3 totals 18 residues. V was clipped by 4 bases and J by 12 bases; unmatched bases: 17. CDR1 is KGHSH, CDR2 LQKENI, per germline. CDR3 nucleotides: TGTGCCAGCTCACGACTAGCGGGAGGGCCTTTAGCACACTATGGGCAGTTCTTC. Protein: CASSRLAGGPLAHYGQFF.

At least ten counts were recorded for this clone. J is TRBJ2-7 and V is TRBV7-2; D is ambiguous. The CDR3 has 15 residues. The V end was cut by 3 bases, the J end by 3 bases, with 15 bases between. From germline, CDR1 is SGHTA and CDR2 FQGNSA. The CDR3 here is CASSFKPAPDYEQYF. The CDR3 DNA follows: TGTGCCAGCAGCTTTAAGCCCGCCCCTGACTACGAGCAGTACTTC.

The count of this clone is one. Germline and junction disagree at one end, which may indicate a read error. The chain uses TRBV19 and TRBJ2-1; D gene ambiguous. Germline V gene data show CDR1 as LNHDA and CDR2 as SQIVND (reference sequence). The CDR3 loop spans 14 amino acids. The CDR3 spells CSSSGLWAYNAQFF. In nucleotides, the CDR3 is TGTTCCAGTAGTGGTTTGTGGGCCTACAATGCGCAGTTCTTC. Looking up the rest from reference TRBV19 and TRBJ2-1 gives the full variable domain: DGGITQSPKYLFRKEGQNVTLSCEQNLNHDAMYWYRQDPGQGLRLIYYSQIVNDFQKGDIAEGYSVSREKKESFPLTVTSAQKNPTAFYLCSSSGLWAYNAQFFGPGTRLTVL.

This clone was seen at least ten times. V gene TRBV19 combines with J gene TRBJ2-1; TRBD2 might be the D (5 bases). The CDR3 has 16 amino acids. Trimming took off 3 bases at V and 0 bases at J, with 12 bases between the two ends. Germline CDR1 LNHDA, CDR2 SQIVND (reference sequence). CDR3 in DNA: TGTGCCAGTAGTATTCGGGGTAGCTCCTCCTACAATGAGCAGTTCTTC. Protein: CASSIRGSSSYNEQFF. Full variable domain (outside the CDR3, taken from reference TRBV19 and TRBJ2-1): DGGITQSPKYLFRKEGQNVTLSCEQNLNHDAMYWYRQDPGQGLRLIYYSQIVNDFQKGDIAEGYSVSREKKESFPLTVTSAQKNPTAFYLCASSIRGSSSYNEQFFGPGTRLTVL.